Given below is one T cell receptor beta chain in context. Its antigen is as yet unknown. This entry is derived from a study of cytomegalovirus exposure and HLA in healthy donors. Findings and limits, study-wide: Reported performance of the classifier showed diagnosis of cytomegalovirus status with high specificity and sensitivity.

The CDR3 totals 16 residues. V lost 4 bases to trimming and J lost 14 bases, with 24 bases between them. Looked up from germline, CDR1 is LGHNA and CDR2 is YNFKEQ. The PCR ran on 60 Vbeta and 13 Jbeta primers. TCRdb keeps only in-frame clones here, not all; method: immunoSEQ multiplex PCR. The data hold 90,000 to 120,000 clones, with around 76% observed a single time. This sequence joins TRBV4-2 and TRBJ1-6, with no clear D. The specimen was PBMCs. The TCR comes from a man aged 25 to 45 in good health and CMV-seropositive. The CDR3 reads CASSRELTEGFRALHF. The CDR3 nucleotides read TGTGCCAGCAGCCGAGAACTCACAGAGGGCTTTCGAGCCCTCCACTTT.